One sample yielded the 18 T cell receptor beta chains listed below, sequenced in a study of cytomegalovirus exposure and HLA in healthy donors (dated by TCRdb to 2016 to 2017). Library construction relied on the immunoSEQ multiplex PCR assay. A mixture of 60 forward primers for TCR Vbeta segments and 13 reverse primers for TCR Jbeta segments was used in the multiplex PCR. Here the immuneACCESS table is served through TCRdb, limited to in-frame sequences with V and J called. Missing clones are a known gap in these copies; in checked studies unresolved V genes cover under half, and the rest lacks a known reason. Counted in this sample were around 100,000 clones; around 64% of them appeared once. Roughly 9% of the sample goes to the ten largest clones. Source material: PBMCs. The source of these receptors is a man aged 25-45 years in good health and CMV-seropositive.

This clone was picked up a small number of times. The V and J genes are TRBV5-1 and TRBJ2-1; 7 bases line up with TRBD1. After removal of 4 bases from V and 9 bases from J, the junction contained 10 bases not matched to a gene. In germline, CDR1 is SGHRS, CDR2 YFSETQ. The CDR3 runs 14 residues. As DNA, the CDR3 is TGCGCCAGCAGCCCGCCGACAGGGTCTTCTGAGCAGTTCTTC. Translated: CASSPPTGSSEQFF.

This chain joins TRBV5-8 and TRBJ2-2; TRBD2 matches at 7 bases. The V gene end was trimmed by 4 bases and the J gene end by 1 base; junction bases not matched to a gene: 10. Looked up from germline, CDR1 is SGHTS and CDR2 is YDEGEE. The CDR3 is 17 amino acids. DNA of the CDR3: TGTGCCAGCAGCCAAAGGGGAGGCGGGAGGAACACCGGGGAGCTGTTTTTT. Its protein is CASSQRGGGRNTGELFF.

The V and J genes are TRBV10-3 and TRBJ2-3, with a tentative D call TRBD1 (5 bases). The CDR3 contains 16 residues. CDR1 and CDR2 from the germline V gene are ENHRY and SYGVKD. V was clipped by 5 bases and J by 1 base, with 16 bases between them. The DNA for the CDR3 is TGTGCCATCAGTCTCCCCTCGACAGTGGGCACAGATACGCAGTATTTT. Protein product: CAISLPSTVGTDTQYF.

This clone was seen only a few times. This chain connects TRBV7-3 to TRBJ2-1, with 8 bases that match TRBD2. The CDR3 loop spans 17 amino acids. The germline gives CDR1 SGHTA, CDR2 FQGTGA. V dropped 0 bases and J dropped 2; count of bases not matched to a gene: 6. CDR3 nucleotides: TGTGCCAGCAGCTTAACGACCACTAGCGGCACCTACAATGAGCAGTTCTTC. It translates to CASSLTTTSGTYNEQFF.

The chain uses TRBV5-1 and TRBJ2-5; 7 nucleotides align to TRBD2. Germline-derived CDR1 and CDR2 are SGHRS and YFSETQ. The trim removed 7 bases at V and 4 bases at J, leaving 7 bases unmatched. This CDR3 region has 13 residues. The CDR3 sequence: CASGTGGRETQYF. In DNA form, the CDR3 reads TGCGCCAGCGGGACGGGAGGACGAGAGACCCAGTACTTC.

The sample holds a few counts of this clone. The DNA for the CDR3 is TGTGCCAGCAATCTACCAGGGAGGAATAGCTATGGCTACACCTTC. As protein: CASNLPGRNSYGYTF. The gene calls are TRBV28 and TRBJ1-2; tentatively, D is TRBD1 (5 bases). Trimming shortened V by 7 bases and J by 4 bases, and 19 bases separated the two germline ends. Germline V gene data show CDR1 as MDHEN and CDR2 as SYDVKM. The CDR3 sequence is 15 residues long.

This clone was seen only once. In nucleotides, the CDR3 is TGTGCCACCAGCAGCCCGGGACTAGCGGGATTAGAGCAGTTCTTC. This translates into CATSSPGLAGLEQFF. This sequence joins TRBV15 and TRBJ2-1; 13 bases match TRBD2. The CDR3 is made up of 15 amino acids. Germline CDR1 is LNHNV and CDR2 is YYDKDF (reference sequence). V was clipped by 3 bases and J by 10 bases; unmatched bases: 6.

The chain links TRBV5-6 to TRBJ2-5; D unresolved. The J call may be faulty, since TRBJ2-7 better matches the DNA end. This CDR3 region has 13 residues. Germline CDR1 reads SGHDT; CDR2 reads YYEEEE. The CDR3 here is CASTDDNSYEQYF. The CDR3 nucleotides read TGTGCCAGCACGGATGACAACTCCTACGAGCAGTACTTC.

The chain carries TRBV11-3 and TRBJ1-1; D uncertain. With 1 base removed from V and 9 bases from J, the gap between germline ends came to 12 bases. CDR1 SGHNT and CDR2 YENEEA come from the germline V gene. The CDR3 runs 13 residues. The CDR3 is CASSLGSGVKAFF. As DNA, the CDR3 is TGTGCCAGCAGCTTAGGATCCGGGGTTAAAGCTTTCTTT.

The chain links TRBV10-3 to TRBJ1-1, with TRBD1 identical over 8 bases. V shed 6 bases and J 4 bases; nucleotides not matched to a gene: 7. Germline V lookup: CDR1 ENHRY, CDR2 SYGVKD. The CDR3 has 14 amino acids. The CDR3 region is CAISGTGLSTEAFF. The CDR3 DNA reads TGTGCCATCAGCGGGACAGGATTGAGCACTGAAGCTTTCTTT.

The chain joins TRBV4-1 to TRBJ2-4, with a possible D match to TRBD1 (6 bases). Germline V gene data show CDR1 as MGHRA and CDR2 as YSYEKL. V was clipped by 2 bases and J by 0 bases, with 14 bases between them. The CDR3 is made up of 17 amino acids. CDR3: CASSQPSQGTAKNIQYF. The CDR3 bases are TGCGCCAGCAGCCAACCTTCGCAGGGGACAGCCAAAAACATTCAGTACTTC.

This clone was observed a few times. The rearrangement joins TRBV5-6 to TRBJ2-3; no definite D call. V was clipped by 4 bases and J by 1 base, with 4 bases between them. The CDR3 consists of 12 residues. CDR1 SGHDT and CDR2 YYEEEE come from the germline V gene. The chain's CDR3 is CASSPGTDTQYF. In DNA form, the CDR3 reads TGTGCCAGCAGCCCCGGCACAGATACGCAGTATTTT.

The CDR3 DNA reads as TGTGCCTGGGAGTTTAACTATGGCTACACCTTC. Its translation is CAWEFNYGYTF. The genes are TRBV30 and TRBJ1-2; D is uncertain. This CDR3 comprises 11 residues. CDR1 and CDR2 (germline): GTSNPN, SVGIG (reference sequence). Trimming pared 5 bases from V and 1 base from J, leaving 5 bases between.

In nucleotides, the CDR3 is TGTGCCATCAGCGCGACTAGCGCCTCCTCCTACGAGCAGTACTTC. Its translation is CAISATSASSYEQYF. The chain links TRBV10-3 to TRBJ2-7, with TRBD2 identical over 8 bases. The CDR3 length is 15 residues. Germline V gives CDR1 ENHRY, CDR2 SYGVKD. Trimming removed 6 bases from V and 0 bases from J; junction bases left unmatched: 7.

The chain joins TRBV9 to TRBJ2-2, with 7 nucleotides matching TRBD2. Germline CDR1 and CDR2: SGDLS and YYNGEE. J was trimmed by 1 base and V by 0 bases; bases with no gene match: 3. The CDR3 is made up of 16 amino acids. In DNA form, the CDR3 reads TGTGCCAGCAGCGTAGTTGAGCGGGGGAACACCGGGGAGCTGTTTTTT. Protein: CASSVVERGNTGELFF. The variable domain in full, with the rest retrieved from reference TRBV9 and TRBJ2-2, is DSGVTQTPKHLITATGQRVTLRCSPRSGDLSVYWYQQSLDQGLQFLIQYYNGEERAKGNILERFSAQQFPDLHSELNLSSLELGDSALYFCASSVVERGNTGELFFGEGSRLTVL.

The V call is TRBV7-2, the J call TRBJ1-5, with D perhaps TRBD1 (5 bases). Trimming removed 2 bases from V and 7 bases from J, with 12 bases in between. The CDR3 runs to 14 residues. Germline assignment: CDR1 SGHTA and CDR2 FQGNSA. CDR3: CASSLPGIPQPQHF. The CDR3 region has the DNA TGTGCCAGCAGCTTACCAGGGATACCCCAGCCCCAGCATTTT.

The chain uses TRBV5-4 and TRBJ2-7, with TRBD2 as a possible D gene (5 bases). V dropped 0 bases and J dropped 9 bases, with 16 bases sitting between them. Per germline, CDR1 SGHNT and CDR2 YYREEE (reference sequence). The CDR3 extends over 14 amino acids. CDR3 sequence: CASSLAGGPPGQYV. CDR3 DNA sequence: TGTGCCAGCAGCTTGGCAGGCGGGCCCCCCGGGCAGTACGTC.

The V gene is TRBV5-1, the J gene TRBJ1-2, with a possible D match to TRBD1 (6 bases). The length of the CDR3 is 13 residues. V was cut by 2 bases and J by 8 bases, with 13 bases left in between. Germline V gene sequence: CDR1 SGHRS, CDR2 YFSETQ. CDR3 residues: CASSFGTLWGYTF. For the CDR3, the DNA is TGCGCCAGCAGCTTCGGGACACTATGGGGCTACACCTTC.